The 13 T cell receptor beta chains below come from one sample, sequenced in a study of blood T cell repertoires in COVID-19. Some clones are missing from TCRdb's copy, which holds only in-frame ones; the method was immunoSEQ multiplex PCR. This table holds about 280,000 clones, 80% to 85% found once. The specimen was PBMCs or T cells enriched from blood (not recorded which). The receptors derive from a man aged 35 to 55 who had been exposed to COVID-19.

This chain uses TRBV7-8 with TRBJ2-2; unclear D gene. V lost 5 bases to trimming and J lost 3 bases, with 13 bases between them. CDR1 is SGHVS and CDR2 is FQNEAQ in the germline V gene. There are 15 residues in the CDR3. CDR3 protein: CASSKSPRDTGELFF. CDR3 sequence (DNA): TGTGCCAGCAGCAAGAGTCCACGAGACACCGGGGAGCTGTTTTTT.

The V gene is TRBV25-1, the J gene TRBJ1-1; a possible D gene is TRBD1 (5 bases). CDR3 length: 13 amino acids. Trimming shortened V by 10 bases and J by 0 bases, and 12 bases separated the two germline ends. Germline assignment: CDR1 MGHDK and CDR2 SYGVNS. In DNA, the CDR3 is TGTGCCACCCAAGACAGCCTGAACACTGAAGCTTTCTTT. Translating gives CATQDSLNTEAFF.

V gene TRBV5-4 combines with J gene TRBJ1-1, with 7 positions matching TRBD1. V shed 4 bases, J shed 1 base, and the junction held 7 bases outside the gene matches. Per the germline V gene, CDR1 is SGHNT and CDR2 is YYREEE (reference sequence). The CDR3 runs 15 residues. DNA for the CDR3: TGTGCCAGCAGCCGGGGGGGACAGCCGAACACTGAAGCTTTCTTT. Translated: CASSRGGQPNTEAFF.

The chain employs TRBV11-1 and TRBJ1-1; D ambiguous. Trimming left V 5 bases short and J 1 base short, with 8 bases between. The CDR3 covers 13 residues. Per germline, CDR1 SGHAT and CDR2 FQDESV (reference sequence). CDR3 sequence reads: CASSPRWNTEAFF. Written as DNA, the CDR3 is TGTGCCAGCAGCCCTAGATGGAACACTGAAGCTTTCTTT.

This clone was seen a single time. The V call is TRBV4-2, the J call TRBJ1-6, with a possible D match to TRBD1 (6 bases). The CDR3 length is 15 residues. Germline values: CDR1 LGHNA, CDR2 YNFKEQ. With 4 bases removed from V and 9 bases from J, the gap between germline ends came to 16 bases. The CDR3 nucleotides are TGTGCCAGCAGCCGCCCCGGGACAATTCCTTCACCCCTCCACTTT. Translating it yields CASSRPGTIPSPLHF.

This clone was seen a handful of times. The chain combines TRBV7-9 with TRBJ1-2, with 7 bases fitting TRBD1. V dropped 9 bases and J dropped 7; count of bases not matched to a gene: 8. The CDR3 has 12 residues. Germline V lookup: CDR1 SEHNR, CDR2 FQNEAQ (reference sequence). CDR3 protein: CASSTTGVGYTF. The CDR3 region has the DNA TGTGCCAGTAGCACTACAGGGGTTGGCTACACCTTC.

The rearrangement uses TRBV10-2 and TRBJ2-7; D unresolved. The CDR3 is 17 amino acids. V was cut by 3 bases and J by 4 bases, with 22 bases left in between. The germline V gene encodes CDR1 WSHSY and CDR2 SAAADI. CDR3 DNA: TGCGCCAGCAGTGACCACCAACCCCCCCCTCGAGGTTACGAGCAGTACTTC. The encoded protein is CASSDHQPPPRGYEQYF.

This rearrangement joins TRBV6-1 to TRBJ1-6; D is ambiguous. CDR3 length: 16 residues. Germline assignment: CDR1 MNHNS and CDR2 SASEGT. Trimming removed 0 bases at V and 5 bases at J, with 11 bases between. CDR3: CASSEALGIDNSPLHF. DNA for the CDR3: TGTGCCAGCAGTGAAGCGTTGGGCATCGATAATTCACCCCTCCACTTT.

The genes are TRBV3-1 (or the pseudogene TRBV3-2) and TRBJ1-2; D is unclear. The CDR3 is made up of 14 amino acids. Trimming pared 1 base from V and 7 bases from J, leaving 13 bases between. Germline V gives CDR1 LGHDT, CDR2 YNNKEL (reference sequence). As DNA, the CDR3 is TGTGCCAGCAGCCAAGGGTCGATCGACTCTGGCTACACCTTC. Translation gives CASSQGSIDSGYTF.

V usage is TRBV3-1 (or the pseudogene TRBV3-2) and J usage is TRBJ2-1; TRBD2 might be the D (5 bases). This CDR3 spans 16 amino acids. Trimming pared 0 bases from V and 4 bases from J, leaving 13 bases between. Germline V gives CDR1 LGHDT, CDR2 YNNKEL (reference sequence). The CDR3 coding sequence is TGTGCCAGCAGCCAAGAACTAGTGTCGGGGTACAATGAGCAGTTCTTC. Protein product: CASSQELVSGYNEQFF.

J is TRBJ1-2 and V is TRBV10-1; weak D call: TRBD1 (5 bases). This CDR3 has 13 residues. V was shortened by 6 bases and J by 7 bases, with 15 bases between the two germline ends. The germline V gene has CDR1 WNHNN and CDR2 SYGVQD (reference sequence). The CDR3 loop is CASSGLGASGYTF. DNA for the CDR3: TGCGCCAGCAGCGGTTTAGGGGCGAGTGGCTACACCTTC.

This clone was seen only a few times. This same CDR3 is encoded by further DNA sequences in the sample. The V call is TRBV12-3 or TRBV12-4, the J call TRBJ2-5; D unclear. The V end lost 3 bases, the J end lost 5 bases, and 4 bases lay between the germline ends. The CDR3 runs 11 residues. CDR3: CASSFSETQYF. The DNA for the CDR3 is TGTGCCAGCAGTTTTTCGGAGACCCAGTACTTC.

The chain joins TRBV6-6 to TRBJ2-1; 11 bases map to TRBD2. The CDR3 runs 13 residues. Unmatched junction bases numbered 5, after V lost 7 bases and J lost 9 bases. Germline CDR1 is MNHNY and CDR2 is SVGAGI (reference sequence). The CDR3 region is CASMTSGTGEQFF. CDR3 DNA: TGTGCCAGCATGACTAGCGGGACAGGTGAGCAGTTCTTC.